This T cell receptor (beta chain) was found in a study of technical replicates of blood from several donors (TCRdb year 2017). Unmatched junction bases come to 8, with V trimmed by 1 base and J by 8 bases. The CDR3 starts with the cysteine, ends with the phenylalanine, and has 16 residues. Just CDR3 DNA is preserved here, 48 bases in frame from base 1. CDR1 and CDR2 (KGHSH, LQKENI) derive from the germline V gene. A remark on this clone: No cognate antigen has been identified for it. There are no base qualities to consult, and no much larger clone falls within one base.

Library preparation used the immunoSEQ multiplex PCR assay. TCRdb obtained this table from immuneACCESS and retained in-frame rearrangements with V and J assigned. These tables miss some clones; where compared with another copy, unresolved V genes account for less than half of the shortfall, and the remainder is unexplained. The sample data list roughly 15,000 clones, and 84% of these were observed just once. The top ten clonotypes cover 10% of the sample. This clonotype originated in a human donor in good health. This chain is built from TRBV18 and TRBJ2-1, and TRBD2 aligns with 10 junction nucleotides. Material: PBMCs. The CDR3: CASSPLAGGPVYEQFF. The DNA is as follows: TGTGCCAGCTCACCACTAGCGGGAGGCCCCGTTTATGAGCAGTTCTTC.